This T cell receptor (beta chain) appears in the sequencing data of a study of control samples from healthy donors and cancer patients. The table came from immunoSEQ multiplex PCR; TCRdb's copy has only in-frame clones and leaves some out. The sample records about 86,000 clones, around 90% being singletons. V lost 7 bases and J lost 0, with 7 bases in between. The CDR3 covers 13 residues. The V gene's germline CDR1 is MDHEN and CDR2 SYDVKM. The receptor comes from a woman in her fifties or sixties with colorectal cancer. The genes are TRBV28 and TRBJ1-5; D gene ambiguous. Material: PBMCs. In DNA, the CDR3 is TGTGCCAGCACCGAGATTAGCAATCAGCCCCAGCATTTT. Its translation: CASTEISNQPQHF.